The 20 T cell receptor beta chains listed next were all sequenced from one sample in a study of PD-1 blockade in classical Hodgkin lymphoma. TCRdb keeps only in-frame clones here, not all; method: immunoSEQ multiplex PCR. The data contain more than 30,000 clones, about 87% of them seen just once; the ten biggest clones take up 0.95% to 1.5%. The time point here: newly diagnosed, previously untreated cHL patient sample. Magnetic negative selection of thawed PBMCs was the method by which CD4+ T cells were purified. The sample consisted of CD4+ T cells from blood. These receptors came from a human donor with classical Hodgkin lymphoma.

This rearrangement joins TRBV19 to TRBJ1-5; D might be TRBD1 (6 bases). The CDR3 is 14 amino acids. Germline loops: CDR1 LNHDA, CDR2 SQIVND (reference sequence). The V end was cut by 9 bases, the J end by 2 bases, with 14 bases between. The CDR3 DNA reads as TGTGCCAGCGAGGACAGTATACGCAATCAGCCCCAGCATTTT. Protein: CASEDSIRNQPQHF.

Turning to this clone: Other DNA sequences from this sample encode an identical CDR3 as well. The V and J genes are TRBV4-1 and TRBJ2-3; maybe TRBD1 (5 bases). The CDR3 sequence is 14 residues long. The V and J ends lost 0 bases and 2 bases respectively, with 6 bases between them. Germline loops: CDR1 MGHRA, CDR2 YSYEKL. As DNA, the CDR3 is TGCGCCAGCAGCCAAGACAGGGCCACAGATACGCAGTATTTT. It encodes CASSQDRATDTQYF.

The chain is built from TRBV29-1 and TRBJ2-2, with D possibly matching TRBD2 (7 bases). The CDR3 runs to 16 residues. Germline V gene lookup returns CDR1 SQVTM and CDR2 ANQGSEA. V shed 3 bases and J shed 4 bases, with 18 bases lying between them. The CDR3 region is CSVDDRGGSGTGELFF. CDR3 nucleotides: TGCAGCGTTGACGATAGGGGGGGCAGTGGCACCGGGGAGCTGTTTTTT.

The chain combines TRBV28 with TRBJ2-7; D call uncertain. The length of the CDR3 is 15 residues. With 4 bases removed from V and 0 bases from J, the gap between germline ends came to 13 bases. CDR1 and CDR2 from the germline V gene are MDHEN and SYDVKM. CDR3 sequence reads: CASSSPHGLSYEQYV. The CDR3 bases are TGTGCCAGCAGTTCCCCCCACGGTCTCTCCTACGAGCAGTACGTC.

The table lists this clone with a count of one. The chain uses TRBV10-1 and TRBJ1-1; 7 bases agree with TRBD1. Germline CDR1 is WNHNN and CDR2 is SYGVQD (reference sequence). This CDR3 contains 13 residues. The J segment lost 11 bases and the V segment lost 2 bases, leaving 8 bases of the junction unmatched. CDR3 amino acids: CASSENGGTVAFF. The DNA for the CDR3 is TGCGCCAGCAGTGAGAATGGAGGGACAGTGGCTTTCTTT.

This clone showed up just a few times. The chain recombines TRBV14 with TRBJ2-2; 9 bases match TRBD2. The germline V gene encodes CDR1 SGHDN and CDR2 FVKESK. V lost 4 bases to trimming and J lost 9 bases; unmatched junction nucleotides: 6. CDR3 length equals 14 residues. CDR3 sequence (DNA): TGTGCCAGCAGCCTTAGCGGGAGAAGCCGGGAGCTGTTTTTT. It is translated as CASSLSGRSRELFF.

This chain connects TRBV15 to TRBJ2-7; D call uncertain. Trimming took off 0 bases at V and 6 bases at J, with 12 bases between the two ends. The CDR3 has 14 residues. CDR1 is LNHNV and CDR2 is YYDKDF in the germline V gene (reference sequence). Written as DNA, the CDR3 is TGTGCCACCAGCAGAGATCCCGCCGAATCCGAGCAGTACTTC. The encoded protein is CATSRDPAESEQYF.

This clone showed up just once. This chain links TRBV6-1 with TRBJ1-3, with no clear D. Germline-derived CDR1 and CDR2 are MNHNS and SASEGT. Trimming pared 7 bases from V and 0 bases from J, leaving 7 bases between. This CDR3 contains 13 residues. Here the CDR3 reads CASTALSGNTIYF. CDR3 nucleotide sequence: TGTGCCAGCACCGCACTCTCTGGAAACACCATATATTTT.

This clone appeared a single time. The chain recombines TRBV6-1 with TRBJ1-1; possible D gene TRBD1, 5 bases. V lost 1 base and J 7 bases, leaving 16 bases between the germline ends. CDR3 length equals 15 residues. Germline lookup yields CDR1 MNHNS and CDR2 SASEGT. This chain's CDR3 is CASSEGRGGRGEAFF. The CDR3 nucleotides read TGTGCCAGCAGTGAAGGAAGGGGAGGTAGGGGTGAAGCTTTCTTT.

The V gene is TRBV28, the J gene TRBJ1-2; D might be TRBD1 (5 bases). V lost 2 bases and J lost 5, with 15 bases in between. Per germline, CDR1 MDHEN and CDR2 SYDVKM. This CDR3 has 15 amino acids. This CDR3 reads CASSLTGFEGYGYTF. CDR3 nucleotides: TGTGCCAGCAGTTTAACAGGCTTCGAGGGATATGGCTACACCTTC.

This clone showed up just once. The chain carries TRBV7-8 and TRBJ1-4; 7 bases line up with TRBD1. Looked up from germline, CDR1 is SGHVS and CDR2 is FQNEAQ. The junction had 3 bases not matched to a gene; V was cut back by 2 bases and J by 6 bases. The CDR3 loop spans 14 amino acids. The CDR3 loop reads CASSLRGGYEKLFF. CDR3 DNA sequence: TGTGCCAGCAGCTTAAGAGGGGGCTATGAAAAACTGTTTTTT. Using reference TRBV7-8 and TRBJ1-4 for the parts outside the CDR3, the full variable domain is GAGVSQSPRYKVAKRGQDVALRCDPISGHVSLFWYQQALGQGPEFLTYFQNEAQLDKSGLPSDRFFAERPEGSVSTLKIQRTQQEDSAVYLCASSLRGGYEKLFFGSGTQLSVL.

The DNA for the CDR3 is TGTGCCAGTAGTACGGGACCTGGAGGCTACACCTTC. This translates into CASSTGPGGYTF. V is TRBV19 and J is TRBJ1-2; tentative D call: TRBD1 (5 bases). The germline V gene encodes CDR1 LNHDA and CDR2 SQIVND (reference sequence). V was pared by 4 bases and J by 8 bases, with 11 bases between. The CDR3 totals 12 residues.

In this sample, this clone turned up once. V usage is TRBV28 and J usage is TRBJ2-5, with 7 positions matching TRBD1. The trim removed 6 bases at V and 4 bases at J, leaving 8 bases unmatched. The CDR3 length is 14 residues. Germline V CDR1 and CDR2: MDHEN, SYDVKM. The CDR3 is CASSPGQAPETQYF. CDR3 bases: TGTGCCAGCAGCCCCGGACAGGCCCCAGAGACCCAGTACTTC.

The CDR3, as DNA: TGTGCCAGCGGACCGAGGAGCGGGAGGGCCAACACCGGGGAGCTGTTTTTT. Protein: CASGPRSGRANTGELFF. The J gene is TRBJ2-2, the V gene TRBV11-1; 10 nucleotides align to TRBD2. Trimming at V came to 8 bases and at J to 2 bases, leaving 11 bases not matched to a gene. This CDR3 region has 17 residues. Germline V gene sequence: CDR1 SGHAT, CDR2 FQDESV (reference sequence).

The V gene is TRBV20-1, the J gene TRBJ2-3; no definite D call. Between the trimmed V and J ends, which lost 7 bases and 3 bases, there was a span of 5 bases. The CDR3 covers 10 residues. In germline, CDR1 is DFQATT, CDR2 SNEGSKA (reference sequence). DNA for the CDR3: TGCAGTGTTGCAACAGATACGCAGTATTTT. Its translation: CSVATDTQYF.

The chain has TRBV2 and TRBJ1-1, with TRBD1 matching over 9 bases. CDR1 SNHLY and CDR2 FYNNEI come from the germline V gene. The CDR3 sequence is 13 residues long. V shed 6 bases and J 1 base; nucleotides not matched to a gene: 0. CDR3 nucleotides: TGTGCCAGCAGGGGACAGGGGAACACTGAAGCTTTCTTT. Translated: CASRGQGNTEAFF.

The chain combines TRBV10-2 with TRBJ2-2; 8 positions match TRBD1. This CDR3 is 16 amino acids long. After removal of 6 bases from V and 5 bases from J, the junction contained 11 bases not matched to a gene. Germline CDR1 reads WSHSY; CDR2 reads SAAADI. The CDR3 region has the DNA TGCGCCAGCAGAGACCCAGGGGGCGAAAGGACCGGGGAGCTGTTTTTT. The encoded protein is CASRDPGGERTGELFF.

The chain is built from TRBV28 and TRBJ2-7, with D possibly being TRBD1 (6 bases). Germline-derived CDR1 and CDR2 are MDHEN and SYDVKM. Trimming removed 7 bases at V and 2 bases at J, with 9 bases between. The CDR3 runs to 12 residues. The CDR3 bases are TGTGCCAGCAAGGGGGTGCCCTACGAGCAGTACTTC. Protein: CASKGVPYEQYF.

The V call is TRBV28, the J call TRBJ2-7; perhaps TRBD1 as D (6 bases). Germline V lookup: CDR1 MDHEN, CDR2 SYDVKM. This CDR3 contains 13 residues. V lost 5 bases, J lost 3 bases, and 11 bases lay in between. The CDR3 DNA follows: TGTGCCAGCAGTCGACCCAGGGGCTACGAGCAGTACGTC. This encodes CASSRPRGYEQYV.

This chain connects TRBV5-1 to TRBJ1-3, with a weak D call TRBD1 (6 bases). Germline CDR1 and CDR2: SGHRS and YFSETQ. Between the trimmed V and J ends, which lost 7 bases and 1 base, there was a span of 12 bases. This CDR3 contains 14 residues. The CDR3: CASGSQGSGNTIYF. The CDR3 nucleotides are TGCGCCAGCGGCTCACAGGGATCTGGAAACACCATATATTTT.